What follows is one T cell receptor (beta chain) and its context. Authors' processing steps: For nucleated cells, counts were estimated from reference gene primer amplification. Clones were read by immunoSEQ multiplex PCR, and TCRdb kept only the in-frame ones, dropping some. V, J and clone size were drawn from that table, and D and trimming were deduced from the DNA. Here the sample spans some 150,000 clones, 80% to 85% being singletons. The source of the sample is a study of blood T cell repertoires in COVID-19. Overall study context: Sites in the United States, Italy and Spain provided acute and convalescent COVID-19 samples. T cells, B-cell-depleted T cells, or PBMCs provided the cDNA or gDNA that served as material.

In germline, CDR1 is SGHTA, CDR2 FQGTGA. V lost 6 bases, J lost 6 bases, and 9 bases stayed unmatched. CDR3 length equals 14 residues. The receptor was isolated from a human donor with acute or convalescent COVID-19. The donor label of this sample is uncertain. V and J are TRBV7-3 and TRBJ2-7, with TRBD2 identical over 9 bases. Sequencing input: peripheral blood. CDR3 amino acids: CASRSSGAPFEQYF. In nucleotides, the CDR3 is TGTGCCAGCAGGTCTAGCGGGGCTCCGTTCGAGCAGTACTTC.